The 22 T cell receptor beta chains given below trace back to one sample, sequenced in a study of neurological immune-mediated disorders. MiXCR was run by TCRdb on the 5' RACE reads, yielding one entry per CDR3 protein. The sample lists roughly 50,000 distinct CDR3 sequences; approximately 11% were seen once. Regarding time point: longitudinal time-point 3. Sequences were obtained from PBMCs. Receptors were obtained from a male donor with HTLV-1-associated myelopathy (HAM/TSP).

This clonotype was seen many times. The rearrangement links TRBV11-3 to TRBJ2-3, with D perhaps matching TRBD1 (6 bases). This CDR3 is built from 14 residues. The V and J ends lost 4 bases and 5 bases respectively, with 13 bases between them. Germline V gene sequence: CDR1 SGHNT, CDR2 YENEEA. CDR3 sequence (DNA): TGTGCCAGCAGCTCGGGACATGTCGTAGATACGCAGTATTTT. It codes for CASSSGHVVDTQYF.

This clonotype was detected ten times or more. The chain joins TRBV4-2 to TRBJ1-2; a weak D match, TRBD1 (5 bases). Germline CDR1 reads LGHNA; CDR2 reads YNFKEQ. Trimming left V 4 bases short and J 7 bases short, with 7 bases between. The CDR3 sequence is 11 residues long. The CDR3 nucleotides are TGTGCCAGCAGCCGGGACTCTGGCTACACCTTC. Encoded protein: CASSRDSGYTF.

This clonotype was counted many times. The chain couples TRBV2 to TRBJ2-1; D unclear. CDR1 and CDR2 from the germline V gene are SNHLY and FYNNEI. Trimming took 6 bases from V and 6 from J, leaving 18 bases between them. The CDR3 runs to 15 residues. Written as DNA, the CDR3 is TGTGCCAGCAGGACCGGACCGGGCCTCACCAATGAGCAGTTCTTC. Its translation is CASRTGPGLTNEQFF.

This clonotype was seen a few times. The rearrangement joins TRBV20-1 to TRBJ2-2; 7 positions agree with TRBD2. The CDR3 runs 15 residues. The ends lost 1 base at V and 9 bases at J; junction bases unmatched: 11. Germline CDR1 and CDR2: DFQATT and SNEGSKA (reference sequence). The DNA of the CDR3 is TGCAGTGCTAGAGCTAAACCGGGGGGAGGGCGGGAGCTGTTTTTT. It encodes CSARAKPGGGRELFF.

Regarding this clonotype: One junction end does not reproduce the germline sequence, and a read error may be involved. The chain links TRBV24-1 to TRBJ1-5; D not resolved. The CDR3 length is 14 residues. Germline values: CDR1 KGHDR, CDR2 SFDVKD. The CDR3 DNA reads as TGTGCGACCAGTGATTGGCAGAGCCAAGACAAACAGCATTTT. It encodes CATSDWQSQDKQHF.

This clonotype was picked up many times. The chain recombines TRBV6-5 with TRBJ2-2; no clear D. The germline V and J ends were trimmed by 0 bases and 7 bases, with 6 bases remaining between them. This CDR3 is built from 13 residues. CDR1 and CDR2 from the germline V gene are MNHEY and SVGAGI. Here the CDR3 DNA reads TGTGCCAGCAGTTACTCGTTAGGCGGGGAGCTGTTTTTT. Translating gives CASSYSLGGELFF.

This clonotype was found many times. V is TRBV7-2 and J is TRBJ2-2, with D tentatively TRBD1 (5 bases). Germline loops: CDR1 SGHTA, CDR2 FQGNSA. CDR3 length: 13 amino acids. The V gene lost 3 bases and the J gene lost 5 bases, with 7 bases spanning the gap. The CDR3 protein is CASSFSGTGELFF. The CDR3, as DNA: TGTGCCAGCAGCTTCTCAGGGACCGGGGAGCTGTTTTTT.

This clonotype showed up many times. The chain has TRBV7-9 and TRBJ2-7; 9 bases agree with TRBD1. Losses at the gene ends were 1 base for V and 5 bases for J; bases not matched to a gene: 0. Per germline, CDR1 SEHNR and CDR2 FQNEAQ (reference sequence). The CDR3 runs to 13 residues. The CDR3 nucleotides read TGTGCCAGCAGCTTAGGGACAGGGGACGAGCAGTACTTC. Its translation: CASSLGTGDEQYF.

This clonotype was recorded a few times. V usage is TRBV2 and J usage is TRBJ1-5; no reliable D call. With 6 bases removed from V and 2 bases from J, the gap between germline ends came to 14 bases. The CDR3 covers 15 residues. Germline V gene lookup returns CDR1 SNHLY and CDR2 FYNNEI. CDR3 coding DNA: TGTGCCAGCAGGGAGCGGTCGGGCGGCAATCAGCCCCAGCATTTT. It codes for CASRERSGGNQPQHF.

This clonotype was detected many times. The chain carries TRBV7-2 and TRBJ2-7; D call uncertain. With 7 bases removed from V and 2 bases from J, the gap between germline ends came to 9 bases. The CDR3 spans 12 residues. Per germline, CDR1 SGHTA and CDR2 FQGNSA. CDR3 sequence: CASTLPPYEQYF. CDR3 nucleotides: TGTGCCAGCACCCTCCCTCCCTACGAGCAGTACTTC.

The sample holds many counts of this clonotype. This sequence joins TRBV5-1 and TRBJ1-4; D gene uncertain. Germline V gives CDR1 SGHRS, CDR2 YFSETQ. Trimming removed 0 bases at V and 8 bases at J, with 14 bases between. The CDR3 is 15 amino acids. The CDR3 DNA reads as TGCGCCAGCAGCTTGGGTTCGGCAAGGGCGGAAAAACTGTTTTTT. This sequence encodes CASSLGSARAEKLFF.

The chain has TRBV5-1 and TRBJ2-7; D not certain. The V end was cut by 0 bases, the J end by 5 bases, with 12 bases between. This CDR3 is 14 amino acids long. From germline, CDR1 is SGHRS and CDR2 YFSETQ. This CDR3 is CASSLVAVTNEQYF. The CDR3 DNA is TGCGCCAGCAGCTTGGTGGCAGTCACCAACGAGCAGTACTTC.

The chain has TRBV5-1 and TRBJ1-6, with 10 positions matching TRBD1. Germline values: CDR1 SGHRS, CDR2 YFSETQ. The CDR3 covers 16 residues. Trimming cost V 4 bases and J 9 bases; bases outside gene matches: 10. CDR3 nucleotide sequence: TGCGCCAGCAGCCCGGGGGAGGACAGGGGGACTTCACCCCTCCACTTT. It codes for CASSPGEDRGTSPLHF.

This clonotype was found many times. The rearrangement joins TRBV5-1 to TRBJ2-2; D uncertain. Trimming shortened V by 0 bases and J by 7 bases, and 7 bases separated the two germline ends. Germline V lookup: CDR1 SGHRS, CDR2 YFSETQ. This CDR3 region has 13 residues. The CDR3 reads CASSLARIGELFF. In DNA form, the CDR3 reads TGCGCCAGCAGCTTGGCCCGCATCGGGGAGCTGTTTTTT.

The V gene is TRBV18, the J gene TRBJ2-5; perhaps TRBD2 as D (5 bases). This CDR3 is 12 amino acids long. Germline V CDR1 and CDR2: KGHSH, LQKENI. The V end lost 3 bases, the J end lost 3 bases, and 5 bases lay between the germline ends. CDR3 protein: CASSPREETQYF. The CDR3 DNA follows: TGTGCCAGCTCACCGCGGGAAGAGACCCAGTACTTC.

Ten or more counts support this clonotype. This CDR3 is CSANRDREQDTQYF. The DNA of the CDR3 is TGCAGTGCTAACCGGGACAGGGAGCAGGATACGCAGTATTTT. This rearrangement joins TRBV20-1 to TRBJ2-3, with 9 bases matching TRBD1. The CDR3 sequence is 14 residues long. V was pared by 4 bases and J by 6 bases, with 8 bases of the junction left unmatched. From germline, CDR1 is DFQATT and CDR2 SNEGSKA (reference sequence).

Ten or more counts support this clonotype. The chain uses TRBV5-1 and TRBJ1-1; TRBD1 matches 8 bases. The germline V gene encodes CDR1 SGHRS and CDR2 YFSETQ. The CDR3 extends over 14 amino acids. The V segment lost 2 bases and the J segment 1 base; nucleotides outside the gene matches: 1. The CDR3 nucleotides are TGCGCCAGCAGCTTTCAGGGGGCGAACACTGAAGCTTTCTTT. Encoded protein: CASSFQGANTEAFF.

This clonotype was seen repeatedly, ten times or more. The rearrangement links TRBV12-3 or TRBV12-4 to TRBJ1-2; D not certain. Trimming cost V 3 bases and J 2 bases, with 13 bases left between them. CDR3 length equals 15 residues. The CDR3 loop is CASSFAGRVNYGYTF. The DNA for the CDR3 is TGTGCCAGCAGTTTTGCGGGGAGAGTAAACTATGGCTACACCTTC.

This clonotype was counted many times. The CDR3 loop is CASSSQVPEQFF. CDR3 coding DNA: TGTGCCAGCAGTTCACAGGTTCCTGAGCAGTTCTTC. V usage is TRBV28 and J usage is TRBJ2-1, with TRBD1 as a possible D gene (5 bases). V was shortened by 4 bases and J by 9 bases, with 10 bases between the two germline ends. The CDR3 contains 12 residues. Germline lookup yields CDR1 MDHEN and CDR2 SYDVKM.

CDR3: CASSYTTGELFF. CDR3 nucleotide sequence: TGTGCCAGCAGTTACACTACCGGGGAGCTGTTTTTT. The chain links TRBV6-2 or TRBV6-3 to TRBJ2-2; D is undetermined. V was pared by 2 bases and J by 5 bases, with 3 bases between. The V gene's germline CDR1 is MNHEY and CDR2 SVGEGT. The CDR3 is made up of 12 amino acids.

This clonotype was seen at least ten times. The rearrangement links TRBV20-1 to TRBJ1-5; the D gene is possibly TRBD1 (5 bases). Trimming took off 6 bases at V and 3 bases at J, with 12 bases between the two ends. Germline V gene sequence: CDR1 DFQATT, CDR2 SNEGSKA (reference sequence). The CDR3 is made up of 13 amino acids. The CDR3 DNA follows: TGCAGTGCCACTGGGGGGTCCAATCAGCCCCAGCATTTT. This translates into CSATGGSNQPQHF.

The CDR3 region is CASRGRKITDTQYF. CDR3 sequence (DNA): TGTGCCAGCAGAGGGCGGAAGATCACAGATACGCAGTATTTT. The chain joins TRBV28 to TRBJ2-3; no clear D. Germline assignment: CDR1 MDHEN and CDR2 SYDVKM. Trimming removed 6 bases from V and 2 bases from J, with 12 bases in between. CDR3 size: 14 residues.